This entry is about one T cell receptor (beta chain). Its cognate antigen is unknown. It was RNA transcripts that yielded the amplified TCR beta CDR3 regions. The HTBI primer set served for first-round RT-PCR of the TCR CDR3. TCRdb ran MiXCR on the multiplex PCR reads and lists one entry per CDR3 protein. The data show around 760,000 distinct CDR3 sequences, with roughly 32% seen just once and less than 40% held by the top ten. Graves' hyperthyroidism was deemed stable given no ophthalmopathy progression within 18 months. Diagnostic assessment was based on clinical symptoms, serum thyroxine and TRAb, thyroid ultrasound and orbital computed tomography. Germline V gene lookup returns CDR1 LNHNV and CDR2 YYDKDF (reference sequence). This CDR3 is 13 amino acids long. V was trimmed by 5 bases and J by 3 bases, leaving 10 bases between them. The data are from a study of T cells in Graves' hyperthyroidism and ophthalmopathy.

Study-wide results and limits: A 13 V-J signature model discriminated ophthalmopathy versus stable hyperthyroidism.

The TCR sequence derives from a woman in her 40s with Graves' hyperthyroidism. The chain combines TRBV15 with TRBJ2-5, with unresolved D. Material: blood. The CDR3 DNA is TGTGCCACCAGCGGCGCATACGAAGAGACCCAGTACTTC. Protein sequence: CATSGAYEETQYF.